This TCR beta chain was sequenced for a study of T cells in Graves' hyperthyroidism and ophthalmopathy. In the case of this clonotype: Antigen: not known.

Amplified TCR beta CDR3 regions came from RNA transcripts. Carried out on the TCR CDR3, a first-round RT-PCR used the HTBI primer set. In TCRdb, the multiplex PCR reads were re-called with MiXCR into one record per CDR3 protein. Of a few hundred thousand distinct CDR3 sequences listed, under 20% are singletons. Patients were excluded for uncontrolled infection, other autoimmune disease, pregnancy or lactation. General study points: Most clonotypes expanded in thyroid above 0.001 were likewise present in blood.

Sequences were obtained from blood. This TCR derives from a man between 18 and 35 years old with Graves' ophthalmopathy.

CDR3 bases: TGTGCCAGCAGCACCCGGGCCAGTGGGAACACCGGGGAGCTGTTTTTT. It codes for CASSTRASGNTGELFF. This chain joins TRBV9 and TRBJ2-2; D uncertain. V dropped 4 bases and J dropped 1 base, with 14 bases sitting between them. The germline V gene encodes CDR1 SGDLS and CDR2 YYNGEE. CDR3 length equals 16 residues.